This T cell receptor (beta chain) comes out of a study of blood T cell repertoires in COVID-19. Study in general: T cells, B-cell-depleted T cells, or PBMCs provided the cDNA or gDNA that served as material.

Trimming took 4 bases from V and 1 from J, leaving 8 bases between them. There are 13 residues in the CDR3. CDR1 is SGHRS and CDR2 is YFSETQ in the germline V gene. Clones were sequenced by immunoSEQ multiplex PCR, and TCRdb holds only the in-frame ones, with some missing. In the table there are 150,000 or so clones, about 81% of which are singletons. The sequence was collected from a woman aged 70-85 years with acute or convalescent COVID-19. This rearrangement joins TRBV5-1 to TRBJ1-2; TRBD1 is a possible D gene (6 bases). The source material was peripheral blood. CDR3 sequence (DNA): TGCGCCAGCAGCCTGGACAGTAACTATGGCTACACCTTC. It is translated as CASSLDSNYGYTF.